Listed here are 25 T cell receptor beta chains from one sample, sequenced in a study of PD-1 blockade in classical Hodgkin lymphoma. Assay used: immunoSEQ multiplex PCR; TCRdb lists only in-frame clones, some missing. Of 23,000 or so clones in the sample, roughly 80% were seen once. Described time point: cycle 4 day 1 (C4D1), after 5 to 7 weeks of nivolumab. Following autologous stem cell transplantation, relapse occurred in every patient, and exposure to brentuximab vedotin varied. The sequencing used peripheral blood mononuclear cells (PBMCs), collected before the fourth cycle of nivolumab. The receptors originated from a human donor with classical Hodgkin lymphoma.

The rearrangement joins TRBV12-5 to TRBJ1-5; 7 nucleotides line up with TRBD1. Germline assignment: CDR1 LGHNT and CDR2 FRNRAP. The CDR3 is 13 residues long. The V segment lost 1 base and the J segment 6 bases; nucleotides outside the gene matches: 0. The CDR3 spells CASGLGQGQPQHF. The CDR3 nucleotides are TGTGCTAGTGGTTTGGGACAGGGTCAGCCCCAGCATTTT.

The chain is built from TRBV7-9 and TRBJ1-4; no reliable D call. V was shortened by 3 bases and J by 3 bases, with 8 bases between the two germline ends. From germline, CDR1 is SEHNR and CDR2 FQNEAQ (reference sequence). The CDR3 totals 14 residues. This CDR3 is CASSLVGANEKLFF. For the CDR3, the DNA is TGTGCCAGCAGCTTGGTCGGAGCTAATGAAAAACTGTTTTTT.

V gene TRBV13 combines with J gene TRBJ1-1; D unresolved. Germline V gives CDR1 PRHDT, CDR2 FYEKMQ (reference sequence). This CDR3 contains 13 residues. V lost 1 base and J 8 bases, leaving 11 bases between the germline ends. Written as DNA, the CDR3 is TGTGCCAGCAGCTTAGCCAATGAGGAGGAAGCTTTCTTT. This encodes CASSLANEEEAFF.

The J gene is TRBJ2-1, the V gene TRBV6-5; 9 bases match TRBD2. Germline assignment: CDR1 MNHEY and CDR2 SVGAGI. This CDR3 contains 15 residues. The V and J ends lost 5 bases and 8 bases, in that order; junction bases with no gene match: 10. The CDR3 DNA is TGTGCCAGCAGTCTGGGCGGGAGGGGGGACTATGAGCAGTTCTTC. It translates to CASSLGGRGDYEQFF.

This chain uses TRBV30 with TRBJ1-2; D is possibly TRBD1 (6 bases). This CDR3 region has 13 residues. The V end was cut by 1 base, the J end by 3 bases, with 9 bases between. Germline V CDR1 and CDR2: GTSNPN, SVGIG (reference sequence). The CDR3 DNA is TGTGCCTGGAGTGGGGGGGGCGACTATGGCTACACCTTC. The encoded protein is CAWSGGGDYGYTF.

The chain carries TRBV7-8 and TRBJ2-3; 12 nucleotides agree with TRBD2. CDR3 length: 17 residues. V lost 0 bases and J lost 4; bases outside the gene matches: 5. Germline V gene data show CDR1 as SGHVS and CDR2 as FQNEAQ. DNA of the CDR3: TGTGCCAGCAGCTTAGCGCTAGCGGGGGGGGGTCCAGATACGCAGTATTTT. Translation gives CASSLALAGGGPDTQYF. Variable domain in full (rest from reference TRBV7-8 and TRBJ2-3): GAGVSQSPRYKVAKRGQDVALRCDPISGHVSLFWYQQALGQGPEFLTYFQNEAQLDKSGLPSDRFFAERPEGSVSTLKIQRTQQEDSAVYLCASSLALAGGGPDTQYFGPGTRLTVL.

The CDR3 sequence is CASSADRGWNEKLFF. CDR3 DNA: TGTGCCAGCAGCGCCGACAGGGGTTGGAATGAAAAACTGTTTTTT. The chain couples TRBV5-5 to TRBJ1-4; TRBD1 matches at 8 bases. Germline lookup yields CDR1 SGHKS and CDR2 YYEKEE (reference sequence). The CDR3 loop spans 15 amino acids. The trim removed 4 bases at V and 5 bases at J, leaving 7 bases unmatched. The complete variable domain, with remaining parts taken from reference TRBV5-5 and TRBJ1-4, reads DAGVTQSPTHLIKTRGQQVTLRCSPISGHKSVSWYQQVLGQGPQFIFQYYEKEERGRGNFPDRFSARQFPNYSSELNVNALLLGDSALYLCASSADRGWNEKLFFGSGTQLSVL.

The gene calls are TRBV10-1 and TRBJ1-1; D unresolved. Germline V gene lookup returns CDR1 WNHNN and CDR2 SYGVQD (reference sequence). The CDR3 loop spans 13 amino acids. Trimming shortened V by 2 bases and J by 4 bases, and 8 bases separated the two germline ends. CDR3 bases: TGCGCCAGCAGTGAGGGGTTCTTCACTGAAGCTTTCTTT. Protein sequence: CASSEGFFTEAFF.

CDR3: CASSLEGGAGNTIYF. CDR3 nucleotide sequence: TGTGCCAGCAGCTTGGAGGGGGGCGCAGGAAACACCATATATTTT. The V call is TRBV5-6, the J call TRBJ1-3; possible D gene TRBD1, 6 bases. This CDR3 contains 15 residues. V was shortened by 0 bases and J by 4 bases, with 11 bases between the two germline ends. Germline assignment: CDR1 SGHDT and CDR2 YYEEEE.

The chain has TRBV5-6 and TRBJ1-6; D possibly corresponds to TRBD1 (6 bases). Trimming removed 5 bases from V and 7 bases from J, with 16 bases in between. The V gene's germline CDR1 is SGHDT and CDR2 YYEEEE. This CDR3 contains 15 residues. The CDR3 loop is CASRPADRFNSPLHF. The CDR3 DNA reads as TGTGCCAGCAGACCGGCCGACAGGTTCAATTCACCCCTCCACTTT. Full variable domain (rest looked up from reference TRBV5-6 and TRBJ1-6): DAGVTQSPTHLIKTRGQQVTLRCSPKSGHDTVSWYQQALGQGPQFIFQYYEEEERQRGNFPDRFSGHQFPNYSSELNVNALLLGDSALYLCASRPADRFNSPLHFGNGTRLTVT.

The chain has TRBV20-1 and TRBJ2-5; no clear D. Per the germline V gene, CDR1 is DFQATT and CDR2 is SNEGSKA (reference sequence). The V and J ends lost 6 bases and 7 bases respectively, with 6 bases between them. There are 9 residues in the CDR3. The CDR3 is CSAHLTQYF. DNA for the CDR3: TGCAGTGCGCATTTGACCCAGTACTTC.

The chain recombines TRBV19 with TRBJ2-3, with 7 nucleotides matching TRBD2. In germline, CDR1 is LNHDA, CDR2 SQIVND (reference sequence). The CDR3 covers 16 residues. V dropped 0 bases and J dropped 4; count of bases not matched to a gene: 7. The CDR3 reads CASSIDRGVNSDTQYF. The CDR3 DNA reads as TGTGCCAGTAGTATAGATCGGGGGGTTAATTCAGATACGCAGTATTTT.

This clone came up a few times. The rearrangement links TRBV19 to TRBJ2-7, with D perhaps matching TRBD1 (5 bases). V was pared by 4 bases and J by 3 bases, with 7 bases between. CDR1 and CDR2 (germline): LNHDA, SQIVND (reference sequence). The CDR3 is 12 residues long. The CDR3 DNA reads as TGTGCCAGTAGTAAGGGGTTCTACGAGCAGTACTTC. Protein product: CASSKGFYEQYF. The whole variable domain, filled in from reference TRBV19 and TRBJ2-7, reads DGGITQSPKYLFRKEGQNVTLSCEQNLNHDAMYWYRQDPGQGLRLIYYSQIVNDFQKGDIAEGYSVSREKKESFPLTVTSAQKNPTAFYLCASSKGFYEQYFGPGTRLTVT.

The chain is built from TRBV21-1 and TRBJ2-1. TRBV21-1 is recorded as a pseudogene. The CDR3 contains 13 residues. CDR3 protein: CASSNRMGNEQFF. CDR3 DNA sequence: TGTGCCAGCAGCAACCGAATGGGGAATGAGCAGTTCTTC.

The chain links TRBV28 to TRBJ1-5; tentative D call: TRBD1 (6 bases). The germline gives CDR1 MDHEN, CDR2 SYDVKM. V gave up 8 bases and J gave up 4 bases, with 21 bases separating them. The CDR3 has 16 amino acids. This CDR3 reads CASAEHPGQGNQPQHF. The CDR3 bases are TGTGCCAGCGCCGAGCACCCCGGGCAGGGGAATCAGCCCCAGCATTTT. The whole variable domain, remainder taken from reference TRBV28 and TRBJ1-5, is DVKVTQSSRYLVKRTGEKVFLECVQDMDHENMFWYRQDPGLGLRLIYFSYDVKMKEKGDIPEGYSVSREKKERFSLILESASTNQTSMYLCASAEHPGQGNQPQHFGDGTRLSIL.

This chain connects TRBV2 to TRBJ2-3, with D possibly being TRBD2 (6 bases). CDR3 length: 16 amino acids. Germline CDR1 SNHLY, CDR2 FYNNEI. Trimming removed 6 bases at V and 1 base at J, with 17 bases between. CDR3 sequence: CASRVPLAKGTDTQYF. The CDR3 region has the DNA TGTGCCAGCAGGGTTCCTCTAGCGAAAGGCACAGATACGCAGTATTTT.

The chain combines TRBV9 with TRBJ1-3; 7 nucleotides match TRBD1. The junction had 10 bases not matched to a gene; V was cut back by 0 bases and J by 4 bases. The length of the CDR3 is 17 residues. Looked up from germline, CDR1 is SGDLS and CDR2 is YYNGEE. The CDR3 nucleotides read TGTGCCAGCAGCGTAGGGGTACTGACAGGGTTAGGAAACACCATATATTTT. This translates into CASSVGVLTGLGNTIYF.

This clone was found once. CDR3 amino acids: CASSDDRVPNEKLFF. Here the CDR3 DNA reads TGTGCCAGCAGCGATGACAGGGTCCCTAATGAAAAACTGTTTTTT. V is TRBV6-1 and J is TRBJ1-4; 7 bases are a match to TRBD1. With V trimmed by 6 bases and J by 3 bases, 7 bases remained unmatched. The CDR3 totals 15 residues. Germline CDR1 and CDR2: MNHNS and SASEGT.

J is TRBJ1-5 and V is TRBV2, with D hard to call. Trimming cost V 9 bases and J 9 bases, with 18 bases left between them. The CDR3 sequence is 13 residues long. The germline V gene has CDR1 SNHLY and CDR2 FYNNEI. The CDR3 spells CASSVQRGRPQHF. Here the CDR3 DNA reads TGTGCCAGTTCTGTTCAGAGAGGCCGGCCCCAGCATTTT.

The gene calls are TRBV9 and TRBJ2-3, with 12 positions matching TRBD2. J gave up 2 bases and V 3 bases, and 10 bases lay outside the gene matches. CDR3 length equals 18 residues. Germline CDR1 and CDR2: SGDLS and YYNGEE. The CDR3 region has the DNA TGTGCCAGCAGCGCCCCGCTGGGGACTAGCGGGTCCACAGATACGCAGTATTTT. It is translated as CASSAPLGTSGSTDTQYF.

The chain couples TRBV7-6 to TRBJ1-6; 10 nucleotides align to TRBD1. Germline CDR1 reads SGHVS; CDR2 reads FNYEAQ. Trimming at V came to 5 bases and at J to 8 bases, leaving 9 bases not matched to a gene. This CDR3 has 16 amino acids. DNA for the CDR3: TGTGCCAGCAGCAAGAGGACAGGGGGGAGCGATTCACCCCTCCACTTT. This encodes CASSKRTGGSDSPLHF.

This clone occurred a few times. Other DNA variants within this sample encode the same CDR3. The chain combines TRBV5-1 with TRBJ2-2, with D possibly being TRBD1 (6 bases). CDR1 is SGHRS and CDR2 is YFSETQ in the germline V gene. Trimming cost V 5 bases and J 2 bases, with 10 bases left between them. This CDR3 is built from 14 residues. CDR3 coding DNA: TGCGCCAGCAGGCCCGGGACAAACACCGGGGAGCTGTTTTTT. Translated: CASRPGTNTGELFF.

The chain recombines TRBV19 with TRBJ2-5; no reliable D call. The CDR3 spans 14 residues. The V gene's germline CDR1 is LNHDA and CDR2 SQIVND (reference sequence). The V gene lost 4 bases and the J gene lost 5 bases, with 14 bases spanning the gap. The CDR3 coding sequence is TGTGCCAGTAGTACCTCCGGTCTTGGGGAGACCCAGTACTTC. Its translation is CASSTSGLGETQYF.

This chain joins TRBV5-1 and TRBJ2-1, with 11 bases matching TRBD2. V trimming: 1 base; J trimming: 4 bases; junction bases outside the gene matches: 4. The CDR3 length is 16 residues. The V gene's germline CDR1 is SGHRS and CDR2 YFSETQ. The CDR3 region has the DNA TGCGCCAGCAGCTTGTCCGGACTAGCGGGTTACAATGAGCAGTTCTTC. This gives the protein CASSLSGLAGYNEQFF.

In DNA, the CDR3 is TGTGCCAGCAGTGAATACGGTTCCCAGCAGTACTTC. This encodes CASSEYGSQQYF. V gene TRBV6-1 combines with J gene TRBJ2-7; no definite D call. Germline CDR1 and CDR2: MNHNS and SASEGT. Trimming removed 2 bases from V and 8 bases from J, with 10 bases in between. There are 12 residues in the CDR3.